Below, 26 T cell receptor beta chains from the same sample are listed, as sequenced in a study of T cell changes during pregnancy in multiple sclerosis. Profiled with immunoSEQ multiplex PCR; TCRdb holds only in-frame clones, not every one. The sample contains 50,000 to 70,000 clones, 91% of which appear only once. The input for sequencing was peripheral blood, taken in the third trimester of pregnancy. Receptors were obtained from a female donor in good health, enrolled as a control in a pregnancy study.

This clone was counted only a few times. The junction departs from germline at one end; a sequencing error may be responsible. The CDR3 here is CASSFFRRVVVTEAFF. The DNA of the CDR3 is TGTGCTAGCAGCTTTTTTCGCAGGGTGGTCGTCACTGAAGCTTTCTTT. The chain uses TRBV7-7 and TRBJ1-1; weak D call: TRBD1 (5 bases). The CDR3 spans 16 residues. Per the germline V gene, CDR1 is SSHAT and CDR2 is FNYEAQ (reference sequence).

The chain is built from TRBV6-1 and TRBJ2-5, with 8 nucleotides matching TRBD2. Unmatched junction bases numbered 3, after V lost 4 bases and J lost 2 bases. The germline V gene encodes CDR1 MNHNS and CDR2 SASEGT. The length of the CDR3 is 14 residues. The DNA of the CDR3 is TGTGCCAGCAGTGTACTAGCGGTGCAAGAGACCCAGTACTTC. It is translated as CASSVLAVQETQYF.

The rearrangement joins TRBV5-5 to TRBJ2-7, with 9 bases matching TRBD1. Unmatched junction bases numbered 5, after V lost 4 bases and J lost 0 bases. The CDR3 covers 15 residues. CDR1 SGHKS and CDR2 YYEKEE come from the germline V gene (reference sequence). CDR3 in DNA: TGTGCCAGCAGCGGGGACAGGGAAAGCTCCTACGAGCAGTACTTC. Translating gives CASSGDRESSYEQYF.

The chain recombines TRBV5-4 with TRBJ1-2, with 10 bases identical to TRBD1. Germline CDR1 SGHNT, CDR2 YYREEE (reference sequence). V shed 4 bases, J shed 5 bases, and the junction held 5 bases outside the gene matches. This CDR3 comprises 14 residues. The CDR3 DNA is TGTGCCAGCAGCCCATTGGACAGGGGGTATGGCTACACCTTC. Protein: CASSPLDRGYGYTF.

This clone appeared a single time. The CDR3 DNA sequence: TGTGCCAGCAGTTTAAGTGCGGAGCCCTCCTACAATGAGCAGTTCTTC. Translated: CASSLSAEPSYNEQFF. V and J are TRBV28 and TRBJ2-1; D remains ambiguous. The CDR3 is 16 residues long. V was cut by 2 bases and J by 0 bases, with 11 bases left in between. Germline V lookup: CDR1 MDHEN, CDR2 SYDVKM. Filled out from reference TRBV28 and TRBJ2-1, the complete variable domain reads DVKVTQSSRYLVKRTGEKVFLECVQDMDHENMFWYRQDPGLGLRLIYFSYDVKMKEKGDIPEGYSVSREKKERFSLILESASTNQTSMYLCASSLSAEPSYNEQFFGPGTRLTVL.

The CDR3 region is CAISEGINQPQHF. CDR3 nucleotides: TGTGCCATCTCCGAGGGCATCAATCAGCCCCAGCATTTT. This chain connects TRBV10-3 to TRBJ1-5; D is uncertain. The V gene's germline CDR1 is ENHRY and CDR2 SYGVKD. This CDR3 spans 13 amino acids. V was clipped by 8 bases and J by 3 bases, with 11 bases between them.

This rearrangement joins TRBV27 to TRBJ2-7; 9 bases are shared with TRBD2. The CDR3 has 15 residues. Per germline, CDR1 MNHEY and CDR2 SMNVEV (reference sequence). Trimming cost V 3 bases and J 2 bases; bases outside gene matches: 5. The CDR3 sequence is CASSFGAGGTYEQYF. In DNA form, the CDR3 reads TGTGCCAGCAGTTTCGGGGCGGGGGGGACCTACGAGCAGTACTTC.

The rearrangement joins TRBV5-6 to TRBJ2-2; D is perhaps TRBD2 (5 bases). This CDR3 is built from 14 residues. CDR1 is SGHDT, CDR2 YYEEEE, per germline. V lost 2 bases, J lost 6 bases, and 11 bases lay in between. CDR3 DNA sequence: TGTGCCAGCAGCTTAGAGGGAGTTGCCGGGGAGCTGTTTTTT. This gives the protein CASSLEGVAGELFF.

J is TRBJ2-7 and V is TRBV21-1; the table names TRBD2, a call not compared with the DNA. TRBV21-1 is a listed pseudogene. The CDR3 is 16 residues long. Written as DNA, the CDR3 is TGTGCCAGCAGCAAAGTGACTAGCGGGAGTATCTTCGAGCAGTACTTC. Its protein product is CASSKVTSGSIFEQYF.

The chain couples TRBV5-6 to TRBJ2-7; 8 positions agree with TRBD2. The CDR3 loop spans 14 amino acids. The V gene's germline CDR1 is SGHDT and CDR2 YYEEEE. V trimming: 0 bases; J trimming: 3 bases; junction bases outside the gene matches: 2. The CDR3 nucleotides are TGTGCCAGCAGCTTGGCGGGGGGGGGCTACGAGCAGTACTTC. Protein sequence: CASSLAGGGYEQYF. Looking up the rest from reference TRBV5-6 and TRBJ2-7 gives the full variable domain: DAGVTQSPTHLIKTRGQQVTLRCSPKSGHDTVSWYQQALGQGPQFIFQYYEEEERQRGNFPDRFSGHQFPNYSSELNVNALLLGDSALYLCASSLAGGGYEQYFGPGTRLTVT.

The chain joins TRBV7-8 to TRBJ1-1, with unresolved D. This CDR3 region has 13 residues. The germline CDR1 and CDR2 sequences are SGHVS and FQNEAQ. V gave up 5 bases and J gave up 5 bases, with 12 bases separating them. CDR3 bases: TGTGCCAGCAGCGTGGTGCGCGGGACTGAAGCTTTCTTT. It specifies CASSVVRGTEAFF.

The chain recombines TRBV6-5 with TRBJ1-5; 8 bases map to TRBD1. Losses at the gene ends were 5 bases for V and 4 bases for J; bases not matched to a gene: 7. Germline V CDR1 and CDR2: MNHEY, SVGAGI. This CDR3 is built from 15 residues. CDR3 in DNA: TGTGCCAGCAGTCGCCGGGACAGGCCAAATCAGCCCCAGCATTTT. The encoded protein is CASSRRDRPNQPQHF.

The DNA of the CDR3 is TGTGCCTGGAAAAGGGGACACGTCTACGAGCAGTACTTC. This sequence encodes CAWKRGHVYEQYF. The rearrangement joins TRBV30 to TRBJ2-7, with a weak D call TRBD1 (6 bases). The CDR3 sequence is 13 residues long. V shed 4 bases and J shed 3 bases, with 13 bases lying between them. The germline V gene encodes CDR1 GTSNPN and CDR2 SVGIG (reference sequence).

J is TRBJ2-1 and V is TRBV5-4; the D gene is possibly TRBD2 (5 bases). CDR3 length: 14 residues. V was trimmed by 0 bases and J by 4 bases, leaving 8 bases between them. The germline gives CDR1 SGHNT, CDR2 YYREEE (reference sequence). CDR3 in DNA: TGTGCCAGCAGCTTGGCGGGGATATACAATGAGCAGTTCTTC. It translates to CASSLAGIYNEQFF.

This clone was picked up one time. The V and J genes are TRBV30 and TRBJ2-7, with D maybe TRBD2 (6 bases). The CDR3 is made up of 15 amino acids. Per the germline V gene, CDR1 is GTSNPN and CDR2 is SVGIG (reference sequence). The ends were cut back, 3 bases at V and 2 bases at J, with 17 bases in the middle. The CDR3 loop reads CAWSLETRFPYEQYF. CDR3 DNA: TGTGCCTGGAGCTTGGAGACTAGATTCCCCTACGAGCAGTACTTC. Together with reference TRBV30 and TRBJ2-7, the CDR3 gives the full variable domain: SQTIHQWPATLVQPVGSPLSLECTVEGTSNPNLYWYRQAAGRGLQLLFYSVGIGQISSEVPQNLSASRPQDRQFILSSKKLLLSDSGFYLCAWSLETRFPYEQYFGPGTRLTVT.

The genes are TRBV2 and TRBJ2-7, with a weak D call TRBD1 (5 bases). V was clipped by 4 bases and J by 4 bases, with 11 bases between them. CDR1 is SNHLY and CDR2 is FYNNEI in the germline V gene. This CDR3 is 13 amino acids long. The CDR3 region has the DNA TGTGCCAGCAGTGCGAACAGGAATTACGAGCAGTACTTC. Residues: CASSANRNYEQYF.

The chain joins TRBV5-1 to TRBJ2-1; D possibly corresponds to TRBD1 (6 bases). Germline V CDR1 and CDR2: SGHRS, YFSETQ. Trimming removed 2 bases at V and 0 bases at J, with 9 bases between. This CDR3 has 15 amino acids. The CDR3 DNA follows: TGCGCCAGCAGCTTATACAGGGCCTCCTACAATGAGCAGTTCTTC. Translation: CASSLYRASYNEQFF.

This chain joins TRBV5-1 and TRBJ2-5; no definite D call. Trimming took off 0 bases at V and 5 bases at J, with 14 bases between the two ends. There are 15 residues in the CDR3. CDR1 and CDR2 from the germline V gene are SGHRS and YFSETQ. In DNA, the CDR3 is TGCGCCAGCAGCTTGGGCCCCTGGTCCGCGGAGACCCAGTACTTC. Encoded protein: CASSLGPWSAETQYF.

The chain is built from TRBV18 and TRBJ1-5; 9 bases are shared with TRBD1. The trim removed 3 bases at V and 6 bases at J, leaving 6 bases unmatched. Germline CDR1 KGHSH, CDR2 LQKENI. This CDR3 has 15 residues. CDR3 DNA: TGTGCCAGCTCACCGGGACAGGGTAGCTTTCAGCCCCAGCATTTT. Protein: CASSPGQGSFQPQHF.

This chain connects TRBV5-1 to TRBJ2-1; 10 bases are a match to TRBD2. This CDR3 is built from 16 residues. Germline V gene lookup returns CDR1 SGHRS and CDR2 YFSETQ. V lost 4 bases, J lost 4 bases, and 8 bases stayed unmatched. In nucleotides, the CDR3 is TGCGCCAGCAGCCCTCCCCTAGCGGGGGCTTACAATGAGCAGTTCTTC. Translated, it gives CASSPPLAGAYNEQFF.

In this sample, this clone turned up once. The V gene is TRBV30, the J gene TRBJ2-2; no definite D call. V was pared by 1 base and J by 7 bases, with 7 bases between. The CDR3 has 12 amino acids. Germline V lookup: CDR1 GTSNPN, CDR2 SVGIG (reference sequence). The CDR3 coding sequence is TGTGCCTGGAGTGGTTATATCGGGGAGCTGTTTTTT. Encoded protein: CAWSGYIGELFF.

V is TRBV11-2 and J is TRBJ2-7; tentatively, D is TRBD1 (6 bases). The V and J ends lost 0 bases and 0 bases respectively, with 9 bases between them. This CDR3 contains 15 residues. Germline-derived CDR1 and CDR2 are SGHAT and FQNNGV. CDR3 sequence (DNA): TGTGCCAGCAGCTTAGAGCTGGGGGCCTCCTACGAGCAGTACTTC. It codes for CASSLELGASYEQYF.

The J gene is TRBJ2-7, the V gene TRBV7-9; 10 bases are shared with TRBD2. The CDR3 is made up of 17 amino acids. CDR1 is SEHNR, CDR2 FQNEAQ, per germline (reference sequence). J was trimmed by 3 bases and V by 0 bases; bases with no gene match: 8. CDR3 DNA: TGTGCCAGCAGCTTAGCGGAAATCGGACTAGCGGTCTACGAGCAGTACTTC. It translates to CASSLAEIGLAVYEQYF.

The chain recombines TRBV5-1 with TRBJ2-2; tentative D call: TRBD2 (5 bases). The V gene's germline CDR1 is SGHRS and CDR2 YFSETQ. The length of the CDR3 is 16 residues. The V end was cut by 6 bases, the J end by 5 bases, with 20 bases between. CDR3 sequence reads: CASTRESGTGTGELFF. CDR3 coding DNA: TGCGCCAGCACTAGGGAAAGTGGCACGGGGACCGGGGAGCTGTTTTTT. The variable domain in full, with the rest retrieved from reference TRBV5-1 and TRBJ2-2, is KAGVTQTPRYLIKTRGQQVTLSCSPISGHRSVSWYQQTPGQGLQFLFEYFSETQRNKGNFPGRFSGRQFSNSRSEMNVSTLELGDSALYLCASTRESGTGTGELFFGEGSRLTVL.

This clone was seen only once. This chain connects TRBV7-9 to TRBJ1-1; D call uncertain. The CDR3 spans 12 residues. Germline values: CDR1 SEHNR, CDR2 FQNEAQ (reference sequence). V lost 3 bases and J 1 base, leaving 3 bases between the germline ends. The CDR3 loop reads CASSFGNTEAFF. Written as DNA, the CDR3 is TGTGCCAGCAGCTTCGGGAACACTGAAGCTTTCTTT.

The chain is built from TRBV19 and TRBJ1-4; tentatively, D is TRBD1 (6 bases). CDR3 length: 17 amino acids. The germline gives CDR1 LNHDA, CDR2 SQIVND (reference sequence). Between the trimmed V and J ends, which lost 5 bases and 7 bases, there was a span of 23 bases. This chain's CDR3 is CASSVQHTGTRGEKLFF. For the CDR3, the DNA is TGTGCCAGTAGTGTGCAGCACACCGGGACCAGGGGTGAAAAACTGTTTTTT. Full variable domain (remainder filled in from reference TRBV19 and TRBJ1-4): DGGITQSPKYLFRKEGQNVTLSCEQNLNHDAMYWYRQDPGQGLRLIYYSQIVNDFQKGDIAEGYSVSREKKESFPLTVTSAQKNPTAFYLCASSVQHTGTRGEKLFFGSGTQLSVL.